The 18 T cell receptor beta chains reported below all come from one sample, sequenced in a study of breast tumors, draining lymph nodes, adjacent tissues. TCRdb reprocessed the multiplex PCR reads with MiXCR, giving one entry per CDR3 protein. In the table there are around 130,000 distinct CDR3 sequences, about 20% of which are singletons. The lymph nodes were axillary draining lymph nodes from breast cancer patients. Sequencing was performed on axillary lymph node tissue. Receptors originate from a female donor with breast cancer. Some clones in this sample may be carry-over from other donors' samples.

This clonotype was seen a few times. A read error may account for a junction end that differs from germline. The chain is built from TRBV5-5 and TRBJ2-2; tentatively, D is TRBD1 or TRBD2 (5 bases each). CDR3 size: 15 residues. Germline V gene data show CDR1 as SGHKS and CDR2 as YYEKEE (reference sequence). The CDR3 bases are TGTGCCAGCAGCCAAATTAGCGAGGACACCGGGGAGCCGTTTTTT. Protein sequence: CASSQISEDTGEPFF.

To note about this clonotype: One end of the junction varies from germline; a read error may be responsible. The J gene is TRBJ2-7, the V gene TRBV20-1; 11 bases map to TRBD2. Germline V gene lookup returns CDR1 DFQATT and CDR2 SNEGSKA (reference sequence). The CDR3 loop spans 16 amino acids. CDR3 DNA sequence: TGCAGTGTTAGACGAATACTAGCGGGAGATCGGAACGAGCAGTACTTC. The encoded protein is CSVRRILAGDRNEQYF.

This sequence joins TRBV18 and TRBJ2-1; TRBD2 aligns across 10 bases. There are 17 residues in the CDR3. V lost 0 bases and J lost 10; bases outside the gene matches: 12. Germline CDR1 KGHSH, CDR2 LQKENI. CDR3: CASSPPAGGLPGGEQFF. The CDR3 DNA is TGTGCCAGCTCACCACCAGCGGGAGGGCTACCAGGAGGAGAGCAGTTCTTC. The full variable domain, with the rest looked up from reference TRBV18 and TRBJ2-1, is NAGVMQNPRHLVRRRGQEARLRCSPMKGHSHVYWYRQLPEEGLKFMVYLQKENIIDESGMPKERFSAEFPKEGPSILRIQQVVRGDSAAYFCASSPPAGGLPGGEQFFGPGTRLTVL.

This clonotype was found many times. The chain couples TRBV20-1 to TRBJ2-1; 11 bases are a match to TRBD2. In germline, CDR1 is DFQATT, CDR2 SNEGSKA (reference sequence). V lost 6 bases and J lost 3; bases outside the gene matches: 22. This CDR3 has 20 residues. The CDR3 region is CSATPQTRLAGILLYNEQFF. For the CDR3, the DNA is TGCAGTGCAACCCCTCAGACGCGACTAGCGGGAATCCTCCTCTACAATGAGCAGTTCTTC.

This clonotype has a count of ten or more. The genes are TRBV20-1 and TRBJ2-1, with unresolved D. The germline gives CDR1 DFQATT, CDR2 SNEGSKA (reference sequence). Trimming stripped 6 bases from V and 3 bases from J, with 9 bases between. This CDR3 region has 12 residues. The CDR3 DNA reads TGCAGTGCAGTCACTAACTACAATGAGCAGTTCTTC. It is translated as CSAVTNYNEQFF.

In its sample, this clonotype was seen many times. The chain couples TRBV2 to TRBJ2-3; either TRBD1 or TRBD2 may fit D (5 bases each). The CDR3 extends over 15 amino acids. Trimming stripped 8 bases from V and 1 base from J, with 16 bases between. CDR1 SNHLY and CDR2 FYNNEI come from the germline V gene. The CDR3 bases are TGTGCCAGCGGAGCCGGGACCCCTGGCACAGATACGCAGTATTTT. It encodes CASGAGTPGTDTQYF.

This clonotype was recorded many times. This chain uses TRBV18 with TRBJ2-5; 7 bases align to TRBD2. V dropped 2 bases and J dropped 4; count of bases not matched to a gene: 4. Germline V gene data show CDR1 as KGHSH and CDR2 as LQKENI. The CDR3 has 14 amino acids. Here the CDR3 DNA reads TGTGCCAGCTCACCAGGTATAGCGGGAGAGACCCAGTACTTC. Amino acids: CASSPGIAGETQYF.

This clonotype was counted at least ten times. The V and J genes are TRBV6-6 and TRBJ2-6; 10 nucleotides line up with TRBD1. Trimming at V came to 7 bases and at J to 0 bases, leaving 9 bases not matched to a gene. Per germline, CDR1 MNHNY and CDR2 SVGAGI (reference sequence). CDR3 length: 18 residues. The CDR3: CASTKGQGVSSGANVLTF. In DNA, the CDR3 is TGTGCCAGCACCAAAGGACAGGGGGTGAGCTCTGGGGCCAACGTCCTGACTTTC.

A note on this clonotype: A much larger clone is a single base away; this may be a read error. In DNA, the CDR3 is TGTGCCAGCAGATCCGGGATCGCCTCCTACAATGAGCAGTTCTTC. Translated: CASRSGIASYNEQFF. The V call is TRBV12-3 or TRBV12-4, the J call TRBJ2-1; a weak D match, TRBD2 (5 bases). CDR3 length: 15 amino acids. V was pared by 6 bases and J by 0 bases, with 12 bases between.

This clonotype showed up many times. The chain has TRBV5-1 and TRBJ2-3; 9 positions agree with TRBD2. The V gene's germline CDR1 is SGHRS and CDR2 YFSETQ. The CDR3 is 18 residues long. With 3 bases clipped from V and 2 bases from J, the junction kept 13 bases outside the gene matches. The CDR3 sequence: CASSSPWGAGGPTDTQYF. Here the CDR3 DNA reads TGCGCCAGCAGCTCGCCATGGGGAGCGGGAGGTCCCACAGATACGCAGTATTTT.

This clonotype showed up just a few times. The rearrangement uses TRBV28 and TRBJ2-5; no definite D call. The CDR3 has 15 amino acids. Germline V lookup: CDR1 MDHEN, CDR2 SYDVKM. V was clipped by 5 bases and J by 2 bases, with 15 bases between them. The CDR3 coding sequence is TGTGCCAGCAGTCCCACTGTACGATTACAAGAGACCCAGTACTTC. Its protein product is CASSPTVRLQETQYF. Full variable domain (outside the CDR3, taken from reference TRBV28 and TRBJ2-5): DVKVTQSSRYLVKRTGEKVFLECVQDMDHENMFWYRQDPGLGLRLIYFSYDVKMKEKGDIPEGYSVSREKKERFSLILESASTNQTSMYLCASSPTVRLQETQYFGPGTRLLVL.

The rearrangement joins TRBV20-1 to TRBJ1-6; 9 bases align to TRBD1. The CDR3 has 13 residues. The trim removed 7 bases at V and 14 bases at J, leaving 12 bases unmatched. Germline V CDR1 and CDR2: DFQATT, SNEGSKA (reference sequence). This CDR3 is CSVPGQGSWSLHF. CDR3 bases: TGCAGTGTTCCGGGACAGGGTTCTTGGTCCCTCCACTTT.

This clonotype was seen a few times. The rearrangement links TRBV5-6 to TRBJ1-1; TRBD1 matches 10 bases. Trimming removed 4 bases from V and 4 bases from J; junction bases left unmatched: 10. The CDR3 runs to 16 residues. The germline V gene encodes CDR1 SGHDT and CDR2 YYEEEE. The CDR3 DNA reads as TGTGCCAGCAGCGAAGACAGGGGGCGCGTTGGCACTGAAGCTTTCTTT. Amino acids: CASSEDRGRVGTEAFF.

This clonotype appeared many times. This chain uses TRBV27 with TRBJ1-2; D gene ambiguous. V was pared by 0 bases and J by 0 bases, with 8 bases between. The CDR3 runs 15 residues. CDR1 is MNHEY and CDR2 is SMNVEV in the germline V gene (reference sequence). The DNA for the CDR3 is TGTGCCAGCAGTTTATCGCCAGGCACTAACTATGGCTACACCTTC. Translated: CASSLSPGTNYGYTF.

This sequence joins TRBV5-1 and TRBJ2-4, with 10 bases fitting TRBD1. Germline CDR1 reads SGHRS; CDR2 reads YFSETQ. The trim removed 4 bases at V and 7 bases at J, leaving 5 bases unmatched. The CDR3 has 14 amino acids. CDR3 in amino acids: CASSDRGLGNIQYF. CDR3 coding DNA: TGCGCCAGCAGCGACAGGGGGCTCGGTAACATTCAGTACTTC.

Notes on this clonotype: A much larger clone differs by one base, so this may be a read error. V gene TRBV6-1 combines with J gene TRBJ1-6; 9 positions agree with TRBD1. The CDR3 has 13 amino acids. Germline CDR1 is MNHNS and CDR2 is SASEGT. DNA of the CDR3: TGTGCCACCCGGGGACAGGGTGGTTCACCCCCCCACTTT. Translating it yields CATRGQGGSPPHF.

The chain is built from TRBV18 and TRBJ2-5, with 7 bases that match TRBD1. Losses at the gene ends were 6 bases for V and 5 bases for J; bases not matched to a gene: 9. Looked up from germline, CDR1 is KGHSH and CDR2 is LQKENI. This CDR3 spans 14 amino acids. CDR3: CASSPRQGSETQYF. CDR3 DNA: TGTGCCAGCTCCCCTAGACAGGGCTCGGAGACCCAGTACTTC.

This clonotype showed up many times. The V gene is TRBV28, the J gene TRBJ1-2, with TRBD1 matching 8 bases. In germline, CDR1 is MDHEN, CDR2 SYDVKM. CDR3 length: 13 amino acids. V shed 5 bases and J 7 bases; nucleotides not matched to a gene: 6. CDR3: CASSGTRGRGYTF. Here the CDR3 DNA reads TGTGCCAGCAGTGGAACCAGGGGGCGTGGCTACACCTTC.